This T cell receptor beta chain was documented in a study of T cells in women clearing cervical HPV infection. Study-level information: No precancer developed; the control's incident HPV16 infection cleared within 12 months.

The germline V gene encodes CDR1 SGHVS and CDR2 FNYEAQ. This CDR3 spans 13 amino acids. V lost 0 bases, J lost 6 bases, and 8 bases lay in between. Points from the study as a whole: Cases carried less TRBV6-7 than controls: about 0.1% versus 0.15%. Effector/memory and HPV-specific T cells were not isolated, and association timing is unknown.

Repertoires were generated with immunoSEQ multiplex PCR, while TCRdb's copy carries only in-frame clones and drops some. The ten most abundant clones cover about 6.4% of a sample with about 32,000 clones. Note on this clone: Its matching antigen is unknown. Read data end 3 residues before the CDR3 end; the end is taken from the germline J gene.

This sequence originates from a woman aged 18 to 69 with a cervical HPV16 infection that either progressed to CIN3+ or cleared (not recorded which). The source material was blood buffy coat. The chain employs TRBV7-6 and TRBJ1-2, with D unresolved. CDR3: CASSLAGLDGYTF. CDR3 bases read: TGTGCCAGCAGCTTAGCAGGGTTGGATGGC.